One and the same sample provided the 22 T cell receptor beta chains below, sequenced in a study of early T cells in non-severe SARS-CoV-2 infection. MiXCR was run by TCRdb on the 5' RACE reads, yielding one entry per CDR3 protein. The table lists some 91,000 distinct CDR3 sequences, more than 12% of them singletons, with 5.5% in the top ten. Material for sequencing was whole blood. All receptors derive from an adult who was a healthcare worker with PCR-confirmed SARS-CoV-2 infection or an uninfected control (not recorded which).

Ten or more counts support this clonotype. The chain couples TRBV5-5 to TRBJ2-1; 11 bases line up with TRBD2. The CDR3 length is 15 residues. Looked up from germline, CDR1 is SGHKS and CDR2 is YYEKEE (reference sequence). Trimming at V came to 4 bases and at J to 5 bases, leaving 5 bases not matched to a gene. The CDR3 DNA is TGTGCCAGCAGCGTGGGACTAGCGGCACACAATGAGCAGTTCTTC. Its protein product is CASSVGLAAHNEQFF.

V gene TRBV7-2 combines with J gene TRBJ2-7; D is possibly TRBD2 (5 bases). The CDR3 totals 15 residues. The V end lost 5 bases, the J end lost 5 bases, and 19 bases lay between the germline ends. Germline assignment: CDR1 SGHTA and CDR2 FQGNSA. The CDR3 sequence is CASSARKGPGNEQYF. The CDR3 nucleotides are TGTGCCAGCAGCGCACGCAAAGGGCCGGGGAACGAGCAGTACTTC.

The table lists this clonotype with many counts. This chain uses TRBV4-1 with TRBJ2-1, with a tentative D call TRBD2 (5 bases). This CDR3 spans 13 amino acids. In germline, CDR1 is MGHRA, CDR2 YSYEKL. Trimming stripped 2 bases from V and 5 bases from J, with 7 bases between. CDR3 DNA: TGCGCCAGCAGCCAATACGGGAACAATGAGCAGTTCTTC. It yields the protein CASSQYGNNEQFF.

This clonotype occurred a few times. This chain connects TRBV9 to TRBJ2-1; 13 bases are shared with TRBD2. Germline V gives CDR1 SGDLS, CDR2 YYNGEE. The CDR3 is made up of 15 amino acids. After removal of 3 bases from V and 8 bases from J, the junction contained 5 bases not matched to a gene. The chain's CDR3 is CASSAGTSGGDEQFF. The DNA for the CDR3 is TGTGCCAGCAGCGCCGGCACTAGCGGGGGGGATGAGCAGTTCTTC. The variable domain in full, with the rest retrieved from reference TRBV9 and TRBJ2-1, is DSGVTQTPKHLITATGQRVTLRCSPRSGDLSVYWYQQSLDQGLQFLIQYYNGEERAKGNILERFSAQQFPDLHSELNLSSLELGDSALYFCASSAGTSGGDEQFFGPGTRLTVL.

The chain is built from TRBV9 and TRBJ1-2; 7 bases are a match to TRBD1. CDR1 is SGDLS and CDR2 is YYNGEE in the germline V gene. The CDR3 sequence is 14 residues long. Trimming cost V 0 bases and J 6 bases; bases outside gene matches: 5. The chain's CDR3 is CASSVETGRDGYTF. The CDR3 DNA is TGTGCCAGCAGCGTAGAGACAGGGAGGGATGGCTACACCTTC.

The CDR3 region is CASSFQQTENTIYF. The CDR3 nucleotides are TGTGCCAGCAGCTTCCAGCAAACTGAAAACACCATATATTTT. This rearrangement joins TRBV11-2 to TRBJ1-3, with D unresolved. V shed 3 bases and J shed 6 bases, with 12 bases lying between them. This CDR3 is built from 14 residues. CDR1 and CDR2 (germline): SGHAT, FQNNGV.

The J gene is TRBJ1-4, the V gene TRBV18; 11 bases line up with TRBD1. The germline gives CDR1 KGHSH, CDR2 LQKENI. The CDR3 length is 14 residues. With V trimmed by 8 bases and J by 4 bases, 3 bases remained unmatched. The CDR3 nucleotides read TGTGCCAGCCCGGACAGGGGGCTTAATGAAAAACTGTTTTTT. Amino acid sequence: CASPDRGLNEKLFF.

This clonotype was picked up a small number of times. The chain combines TRBV29-1 with TRBJ1-1; D not certain. The CDR3 length is 12 residues. V lost 4 bases, J lost 2 bases, and 8 bases lay in between. Germline V gives CDR1 SQVTM, CDR2 ANQGSEA. CDR3 coding DNA: TGCAGCGTTGCCAGGACCAACACTGAAGCTTTCTTT. Translating it yields CSVARTNTEAFF.

In this sample, this clonotype turned up many times. The chain employs TRBV20-1 and TRBJ2-3; weak D call: TRBD2 (5 bases). Germline V gives CDR1 DFQATT, CDR2 SNEGSKA (reference sequence). The CDR3 length is 14 residues. The ends were cut back, 6 bases at V and 3 bases at J, with 16 bases in the middle. The CDR3: CSAPRLAATDTQYF. The CDR3 DNA reads TGCAGTGCCCCGAGGCTAGCCGCTACAGATACGCAGTATTTT.

The gene calls are TRBV27 and TRBJ2-2, with D uncertain. This CDR3 is built from 15 residues. Germline CDR1 MNHEY, CDR2 SMNVEV (reference sequence). With 0 bases removed from V and 4 bases from J, the gap between germline ends came to 9 bases. The CDR3 region is CASSLSATTTGELFF. The CDR3 DNA sequence: TGTGCCAGCAGTTTATCGGCGACAACCACCGGGGAGCTGTTTTTT.

The chain recombines TRBV6-6 with TRBJ1-5; D gene uncertain. The ends were cut back, 5 bases at V and 5 bases at J, with 7 bases in the middle. The CDR3 consists of 12 residues. Germline loops: CDR1 MNHNY, CDR2 SVGAGI (reference sequence). The CDR3: CASSIAYQPQHF. The CDR3 nucleotides are TGTGCCAGCAGTATCGCCTATCAGCCCCAGCATTTT.

The J gene is TRBJ2-7, the V gene TRBV7-9; 10 bases map to TRBD2. Per germline, CDR1 SEHNR and CDR2 FQNEAQ (reference sequence). CDR3 length equals 14 residues. V shed 3 bases, J shed 9 bases, and the junction held 8 bases outside the gene matches. The CDR3 loop reads CASSLPSGSHGQYF. The CDR3 bases are TGTGCCAGCAGCTTGCCTAGCGGGAGCCACGGGCAGTACTTC.

This chain links TRBV9 with TRBJ2-5, with TRBD2 matching over 13 bases. Germline loops: CDR1 SGDLS, CDR2 YYNGEE. V was pared by 0 bases and J by 1 base, with 0 bases of the junction left unmatched. The CDR3 spans 16 residues. Written as DNA, the CDR3 is TGTGCCAGCAGCGTAGGACTAGCGGGGGGCCAAGAGACCCAGTACTTC. Amino acids: CASSVGLAGGQETQYF.

This clonotype was recorded at least ten times. The chain carries TRBV4-3 and TRBJ2-3; a possible D gene is TRBD2 (5 bases). V shed 1 base and J shed 0 bases, with 11 bases lying between them. The CDR3 sequence is 16 residues long. Germline V lookup: CDR1 LGHNA, CDR2 YSLEER. CDR3 bases: TGCGCCAGCAGCCAAGTAGCTAGCAGTAGCACAGATACGCAGTATTTT. It encodes CASSQVASSSTDTQYF.

This chain joins TRBV20-1 and TRBJ2-5; D may be TRBD1 or TRBD2 (6 bases each). The CDR3 totals 12 residues. V shed 3 bases and J shed 5 bases, with 10 bases lying between them. CDR1 and CDR2 (germline): DFQATT, SNEGSKA (reference sequence). The CDR3: CSASRGEETQYF. CDR3 nucleotides: TGCAGTGCTAGTAGGGGGGAGGAGACCCAGTACTTC.

This clonotype was recorded a few times. This chain joins TRBV7-9 and TRBJ2-4; tentatively, D is TRBD2 (5 bases). CDR1 is SEHNR, CDR2 FQNEAQ, per germline (reference sequence). Trimming cost V 2 bases and J 8 bases, with 7 bases left between them. CDR3 size: 12 residues. The CDR3 spells CASSLNGDIQYF. DNA for the CDR3: TGTGCCAGCAGCTTAAACGGGGACATTCAGTACTTC.

This clonotype occurred many times. The rearrangement links TRBV28 to TRBJ2-3, with 9 bases identical to TRBD2. This CDR3 is built from 14 residues. V dropped 3 bases and J dropped 8; count of bases not matched to a gene: 6. CDR1 MDHEN and CDR2 SYDVKM come from the germline V gene. The DNA for the CDR3 is TGTGCCAGCAGTTTGGCGGGAGGGCGGGGTACGCAGTATTTT. Its translation: CASSLAGGRGTQYF.

This sequence joins TRBV20-1 and TRBJ2-7, with D perhaps given as TRBD1 or TRBD2 (5 bases each). CDR3 length equals 13 residues. Trimming stripped 3 bases from V and 4 bases from J, with 13 bases between. Germline-derived CDR1 and CDR2 are DFQATT and SNEGSKA (reference sequence). CDR3 sequence reads: CSARAPGPYEQYF. Written as DNA, the CDR3 is TGCAGTGCTAGGGCGCCGGGACCATACGAGCAGTACTTC.

The chain carries TRBV27 and TRBJ1-2; 7 nucleotides line up with TRBD1. V lost 5 bases and J lost 3; bases outside the gene matches: 3. CDR3 length equals 13 residues. Germline values: CDR1 MNHEY, CDR2 SMNVEV (reference sequence). The CDR3 loop is CASSPGQHYGYTF. The CDR3 DNA follows: TGTGCCAGCAGTCCGGGACAGCACTATGGCTACACCTTC.

This chain uses TRBV7-2 with TRBJ2-1; D unclear. Per the germline V gene, CDR1 is SGHTA and CDR2 is FQGNSA. CDR3 length equals 13 residues. The V gene lost 2 bases and the J gene lost 5 bases, with 7 bases spanning the gap. The CDR3 coding sequence is TGTGCCAGCAGCTTAACCCCGAACAATGAGCAGTTCTTC. It translates to CASSLTPNNEQFF.

This clonotype was observed a handful of times. The chain is built from TRBV28 and TRBJ1-2; D is unresolved. The V end lost 4 bases, the J end lost 2 bases, and 8 bases lay between the germline ends. The CDR3 is made up of 13 amino acids. Germline V gene sequence: CDR1 MDHEN, CDR2 SYDVKM. This CDR3 is CASSYRANYGYTF. CDR3 nucleotide sequence: TGTGCCAGCAGTTACCGAGCAAACTATGGCTACACCTTC.

The table lists this clonotype with a few counts. The rearrangement joins TRBV6-1 to TRBJ1-5, with 7 bases lining up with TRBD1. The J segment lost 4 bases and the V segment lost 0 bases, leaving 3 bases of the junction unmatched. Germline-derived CDR1 and CDR2 are MNHNS and SASEGT. This CDR3 has 15 amino acids. In DNA form, the CDR3 reads TGTGCCAGCAGTGAAGCTTCAGGGGGAAATCAGCCCCAGCATTTT. It specifies CASSEASGGNQPQHF.